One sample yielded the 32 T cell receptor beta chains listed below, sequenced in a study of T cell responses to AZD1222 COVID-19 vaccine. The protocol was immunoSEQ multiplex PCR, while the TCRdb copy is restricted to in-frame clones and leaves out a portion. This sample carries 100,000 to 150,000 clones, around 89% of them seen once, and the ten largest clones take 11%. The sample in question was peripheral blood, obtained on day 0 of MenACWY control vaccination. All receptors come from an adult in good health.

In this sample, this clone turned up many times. The CDR3 spells CASSSSGTGSNQPQHF. Here the CDR3 DNA reads TGTGCCAGCAGCTCATCCGGGACAGGGAGCAATCAGCCCCAGCATTTT. The chain recombines TRBV7-9 with TRBJ1-5, with TRBD1 identical over 9 bases. J was trimmed by 1 base and V by 4 bases; bases with no gene match: 5. This CDR3 region has 16 residues. Germline CDR1 and CDR2: SEHNR and FQNEAQ (reference sequence).

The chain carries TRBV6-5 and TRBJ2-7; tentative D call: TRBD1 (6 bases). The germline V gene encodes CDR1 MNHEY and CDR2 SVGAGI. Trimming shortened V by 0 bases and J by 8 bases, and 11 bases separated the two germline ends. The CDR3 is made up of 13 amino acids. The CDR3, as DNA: TGTGCCAGCAGTTACTCGAGGCAGGGGCAGCAGTACTTC. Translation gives CASSYSRQGQQYF.

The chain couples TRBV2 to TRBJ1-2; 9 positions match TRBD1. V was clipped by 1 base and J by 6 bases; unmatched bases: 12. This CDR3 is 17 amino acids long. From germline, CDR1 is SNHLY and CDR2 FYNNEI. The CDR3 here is CASSEDVIRGQGHGYTF. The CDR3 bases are TGTGCCAGCAGTGAAGACGTGATTCGAGGACAGGGGCATGGCTACACCTTC. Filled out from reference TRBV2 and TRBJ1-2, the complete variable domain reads EPEVTQTPSHQVTQMGQEVILRCVPISNHLYFYWYRQILGQKVEFLVSFYNNEISEKSEIFDDQFSVERPDGSNFTLKIRSTKLEDSAMYFCASSEDVIRGQGHGYTFGSGTRLTVV.

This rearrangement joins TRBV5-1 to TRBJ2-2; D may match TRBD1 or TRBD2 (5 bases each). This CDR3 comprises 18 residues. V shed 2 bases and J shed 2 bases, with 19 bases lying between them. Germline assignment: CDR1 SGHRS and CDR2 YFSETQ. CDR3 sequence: CASSFSVSAGRNTGELFF. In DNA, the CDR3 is TGCGCCAGCAGCTTTTCAGTTAGTGCAGGGAGAAACACCGGGGAGCTGTTTTTT.

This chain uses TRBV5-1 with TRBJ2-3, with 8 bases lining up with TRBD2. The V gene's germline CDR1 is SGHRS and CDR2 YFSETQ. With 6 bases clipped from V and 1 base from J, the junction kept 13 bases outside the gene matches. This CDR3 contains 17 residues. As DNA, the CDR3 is TGCGCCAGCAACGGGACTAGTGAGCTAGTTGGCACAGATACGCAGTATTTT. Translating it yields CASNGTSELVGTDTQYF. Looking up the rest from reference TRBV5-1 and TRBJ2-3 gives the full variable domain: KAGVTQTPRYLIKTRGQQVTLSCSPISGHRSVSWYQQTPGQGLQFLFEYFSETQRNKGNFPGRFSGRQFSNSRSEMNVSTLELGDSALYLCASNGTSELVGTDTQYFGPGTRLTVL.

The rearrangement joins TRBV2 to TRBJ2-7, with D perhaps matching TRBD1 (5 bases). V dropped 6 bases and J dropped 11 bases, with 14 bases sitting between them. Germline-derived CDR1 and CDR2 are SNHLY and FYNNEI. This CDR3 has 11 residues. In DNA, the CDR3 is TGTGCCAGCAGCCAGGACATTTATGAGTACTTC. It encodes CASSQDIYEYF.

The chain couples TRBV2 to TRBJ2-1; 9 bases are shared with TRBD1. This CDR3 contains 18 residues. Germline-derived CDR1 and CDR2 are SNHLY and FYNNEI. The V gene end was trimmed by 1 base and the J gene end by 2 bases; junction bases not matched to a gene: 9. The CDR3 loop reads CASSEGPHRGRPYNEQFF. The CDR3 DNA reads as TGTGCCAGCAGTGAAGGACCACACAGGGGGCGCCCCTACAATGAGCAGTTCTTC.

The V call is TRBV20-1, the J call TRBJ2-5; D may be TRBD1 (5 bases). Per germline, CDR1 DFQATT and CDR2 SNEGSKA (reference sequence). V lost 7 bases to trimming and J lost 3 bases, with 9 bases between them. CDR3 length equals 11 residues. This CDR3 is CSVGAEETQYF. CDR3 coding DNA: TGCAGTGTTGGGGCGGAAGAGACCCAGTACTTC.

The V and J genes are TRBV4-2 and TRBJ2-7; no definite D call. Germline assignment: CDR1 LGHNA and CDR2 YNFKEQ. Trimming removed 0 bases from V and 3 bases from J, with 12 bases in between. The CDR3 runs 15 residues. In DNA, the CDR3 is TGTGCCAGCAGCCAAGAAGTCTTAGGGAACTACGAGCAGTACTTC. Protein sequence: CASSQEVLGNYEQYF.

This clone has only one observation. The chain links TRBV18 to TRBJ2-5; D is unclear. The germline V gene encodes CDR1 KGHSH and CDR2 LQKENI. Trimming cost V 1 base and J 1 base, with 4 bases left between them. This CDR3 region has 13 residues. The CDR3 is CASSPHPQETQYF. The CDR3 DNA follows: TGTGCCAGCTCACCACATCCCCAAGAGACCCAGTACTTC.

CDR3 amino acids: CASSSHGLVRGELFF. In DNA form, the CDR3 reads TGCGCCAGCAGCTCCCACGGACTAGTGAGAGGGGAGCTGTTTTTT. This chain connects TRBV5-1 to TRBJ2-2; 7 bases agree with TRBD2. With 3 bases clipped from V and 8 bases from J, the junction kept 10 bases outside the gene matches. The CDR3 totals 15 residues. The germline CDR1 and CDR2 sequences are SGHRS and YFSETQ.

CDR3 sequence reads: CASSSIRTGGSYGYTF. CDR3 nucleotides: TGTGCCAGCAGCTCCATCCGGACAGGGGGGTCCTATGGCTACACCTTC. The J gene is TRBJ1-2, the V gene TRBV5-8, with 10 positions matching TRBD1. CDR1 SGHTS and CDR2 YDEGEE come from the germline V gene. The CDR3 contains 16 residues. V dropped 3 bases and J dropped 4; count of bases not matched to a gene: 9.

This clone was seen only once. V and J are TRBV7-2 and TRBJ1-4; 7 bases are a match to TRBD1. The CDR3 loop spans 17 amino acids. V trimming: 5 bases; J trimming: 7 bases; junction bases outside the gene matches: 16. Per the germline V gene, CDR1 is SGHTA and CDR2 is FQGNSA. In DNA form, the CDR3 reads TGTGCCAGCAGCCCGAGGGAGTGGGAGGGGGCCAGTGAAAAACTGTTTTTT. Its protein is CASSPREWEGASEKLFF.

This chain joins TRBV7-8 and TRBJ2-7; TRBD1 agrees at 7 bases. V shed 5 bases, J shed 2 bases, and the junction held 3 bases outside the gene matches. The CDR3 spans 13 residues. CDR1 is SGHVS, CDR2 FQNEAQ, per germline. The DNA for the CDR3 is TGTGCCAGCAGCGGACAGGAGACCTACGAGCAGTACTTC. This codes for CASSGQETYEQYF.

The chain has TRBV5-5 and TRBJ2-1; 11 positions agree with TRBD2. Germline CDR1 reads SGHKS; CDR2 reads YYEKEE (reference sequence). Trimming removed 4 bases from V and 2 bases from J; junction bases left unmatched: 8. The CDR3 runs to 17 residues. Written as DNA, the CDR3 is TGTGCCAGCAGCCAGGGGGGGACTAGCGGAACCTACAATGAGCAGTTCTTC. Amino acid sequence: CASSQGGTSGTYNEQFF.

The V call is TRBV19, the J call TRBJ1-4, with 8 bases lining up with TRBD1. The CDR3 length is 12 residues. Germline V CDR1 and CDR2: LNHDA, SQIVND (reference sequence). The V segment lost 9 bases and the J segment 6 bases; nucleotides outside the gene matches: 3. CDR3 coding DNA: TGTGCCAGCTCGGACAGGGATGAAAAACTGTTTTTT. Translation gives CASSDRDEKLFF.

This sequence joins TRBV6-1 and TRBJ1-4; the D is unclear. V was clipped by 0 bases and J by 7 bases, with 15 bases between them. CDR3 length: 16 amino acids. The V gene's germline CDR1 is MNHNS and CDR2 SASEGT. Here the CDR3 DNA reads TGTGCCAGCAGTGAAGCTCTCAGCTCTCGTGGTGAAAAACTGTTTTTT. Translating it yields CASSEALSSRGEKLFF.

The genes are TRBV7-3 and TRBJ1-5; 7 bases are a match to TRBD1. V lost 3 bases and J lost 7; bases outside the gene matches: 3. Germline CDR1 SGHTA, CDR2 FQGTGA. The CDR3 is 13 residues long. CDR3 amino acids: CASSFDRDQPQHF. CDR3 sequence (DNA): TGTGCCAGCAGCTTTGACAGGGACCAGCCCCAGCATTTT.

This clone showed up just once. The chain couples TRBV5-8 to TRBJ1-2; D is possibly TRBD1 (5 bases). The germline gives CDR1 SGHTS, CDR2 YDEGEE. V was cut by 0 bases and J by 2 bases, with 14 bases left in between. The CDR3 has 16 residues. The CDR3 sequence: CASSLAWRQGNYGYTF. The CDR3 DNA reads TGTGCCAGCAGCTTGGCCTGGAGGCAGGGAAACTATGGCTACACCTTC. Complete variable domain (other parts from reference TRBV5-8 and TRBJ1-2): EAGVTQSPTHLIKTRGQQATLRCSPISGHTSVYWYQQALGLGLQFLLWYDEGEERNRGNFPPRFSGRQFPNYSSELNVNALELEDSALYLCASSLAWRQGNYGYTFGSGTRLTVV.

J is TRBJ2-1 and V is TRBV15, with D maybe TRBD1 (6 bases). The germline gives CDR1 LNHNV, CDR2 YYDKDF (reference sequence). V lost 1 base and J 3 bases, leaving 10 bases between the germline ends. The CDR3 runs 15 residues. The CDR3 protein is CATSRAQGYYNEQFF. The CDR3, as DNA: TGTGCCACCAGCAGAGCTCAGGGGTACTACAATGAGCAGTTCTTC.

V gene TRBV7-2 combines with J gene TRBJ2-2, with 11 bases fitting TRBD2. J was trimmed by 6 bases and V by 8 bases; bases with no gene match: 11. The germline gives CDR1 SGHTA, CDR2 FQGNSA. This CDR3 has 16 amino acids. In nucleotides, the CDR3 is TGTGCCAGCCTAATTAGCGGGAGGGGTGCGTCCGGGGAGCTGTTTTTT. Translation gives CASLISGRGASGELFF.

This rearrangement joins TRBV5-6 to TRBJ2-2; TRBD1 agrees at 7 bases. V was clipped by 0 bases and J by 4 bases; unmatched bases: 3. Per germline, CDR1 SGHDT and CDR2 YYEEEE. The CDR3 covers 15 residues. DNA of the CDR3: TGTGCCAGCAGCTTGGGGGCAGGGGGCACCGGGGAGCTGTTTTTT. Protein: CASSLGAGGTGELFF.

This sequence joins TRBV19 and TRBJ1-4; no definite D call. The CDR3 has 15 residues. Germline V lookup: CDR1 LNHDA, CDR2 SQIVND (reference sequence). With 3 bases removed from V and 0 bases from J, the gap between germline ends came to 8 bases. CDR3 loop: CASSILLATNEKLFF. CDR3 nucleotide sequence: TGTGCCAGTAGTATCCTGCTTGCAACTAATGAAAAACTGTTTTTT.

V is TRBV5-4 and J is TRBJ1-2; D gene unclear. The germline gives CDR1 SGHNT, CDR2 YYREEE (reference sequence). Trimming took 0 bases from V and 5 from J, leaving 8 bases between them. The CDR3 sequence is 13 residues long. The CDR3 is CASSLEAEYGYTF. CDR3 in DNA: TGTGCCAGCAGCTTGGAGGCGGAATATGGCTACACCTTC.

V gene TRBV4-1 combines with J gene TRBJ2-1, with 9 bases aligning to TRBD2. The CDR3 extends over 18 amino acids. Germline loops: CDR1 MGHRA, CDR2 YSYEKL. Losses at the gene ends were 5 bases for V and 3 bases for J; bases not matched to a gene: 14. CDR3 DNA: TGCGCCAGCAGCGCGGGAGGGACAGCGCCCCGACTCTACAATGAGCAGTTCTTC. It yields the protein CASSAGGTAPRLYNEQFF.

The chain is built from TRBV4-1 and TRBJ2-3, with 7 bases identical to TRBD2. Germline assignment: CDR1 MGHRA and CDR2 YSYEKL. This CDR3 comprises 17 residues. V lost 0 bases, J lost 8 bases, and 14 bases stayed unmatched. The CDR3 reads CASSQESLRERGATQYF. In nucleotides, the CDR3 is TGCGCCAGCAGCCAAGAAAGTCTGCGGGAGAGGGGAGCTACGCAGTATTTT.

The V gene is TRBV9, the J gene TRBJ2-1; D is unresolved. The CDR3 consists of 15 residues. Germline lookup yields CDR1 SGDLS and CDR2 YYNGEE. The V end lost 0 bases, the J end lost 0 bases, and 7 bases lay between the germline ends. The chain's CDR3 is CASSVGASSYNEQFF. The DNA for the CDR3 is TGTGCCAGCAGCGTAGGCGCCTCCTCCTACAATGAGCAGTTCTTC.

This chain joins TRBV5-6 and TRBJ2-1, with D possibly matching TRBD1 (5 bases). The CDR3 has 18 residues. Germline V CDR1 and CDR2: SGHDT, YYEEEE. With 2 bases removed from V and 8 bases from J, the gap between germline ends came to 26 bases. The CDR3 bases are TGTGCCAGCAGCTTCACAAGGGGCGGCAGTTATCTGCACCATGAGCAGTTCTTC. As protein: CASSFTRGGSYLHHEQFF. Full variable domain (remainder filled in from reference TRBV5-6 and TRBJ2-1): DAGVTQSPTHLIKTRGQQVTLRCSPKSGHDTVSWYQQALGQGPQFIFQYYEEEERQRGNFPDRFSGHQFPNYSSELNVNALLLGDSALYLCASSFTRGGSYLHHEQFFGPGTRLTVL.

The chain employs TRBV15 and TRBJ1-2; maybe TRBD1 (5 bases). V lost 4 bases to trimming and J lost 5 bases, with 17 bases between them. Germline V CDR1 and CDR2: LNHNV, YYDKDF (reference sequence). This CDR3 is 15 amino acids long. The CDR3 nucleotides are TGTGCCACCAGCATTGGGGCAGGGCAGCGGTATGGCTACACCTTC. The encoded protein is CATSIGAGQRYGYTF.

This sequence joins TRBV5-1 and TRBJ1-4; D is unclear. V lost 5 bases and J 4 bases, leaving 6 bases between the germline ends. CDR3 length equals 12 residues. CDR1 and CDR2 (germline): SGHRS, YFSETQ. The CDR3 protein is CASRRDNEKLFF. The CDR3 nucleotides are TGCGCCAGCAGACGGGATAATGAAAAACTGTTTTTT.

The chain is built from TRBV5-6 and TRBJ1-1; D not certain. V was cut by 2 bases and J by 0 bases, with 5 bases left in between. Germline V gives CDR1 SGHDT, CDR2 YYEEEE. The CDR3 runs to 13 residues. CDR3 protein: CASSFTLNTEAFF. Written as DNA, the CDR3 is TGTGCCAGCAGCTTCACCCTGAACACTGAAGCTTTCTTT.

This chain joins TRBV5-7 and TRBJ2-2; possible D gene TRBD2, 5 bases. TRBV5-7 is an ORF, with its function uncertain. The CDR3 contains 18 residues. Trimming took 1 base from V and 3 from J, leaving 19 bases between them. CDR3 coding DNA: TGTGCCAGCAGCTTGTTCCTATTAGGGATCGGGGACACCGGGGAGCTGTTTTTT. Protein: CASSLFLLGIGDTGELFF.